These 29 T cell receptor beta chains were all obtained from the same sample, sequenced in a study of blood T cell repertoires in COVID-19. Sequencing used immunoSEQ multiplex PCR; TCRdb keeps in-frame clones, though not all of them. This sample yields around 93,000 clones, of which around nine tenths are seen a single time; 15% to 17% belongs to the top ten. Sequencing was done on a sample of peripheral blood. The source of these receptors is a human donor in a cohort sampled during active COVID-19.

The chain has TRBV3-1 (or the pseudogene TRBV3-2) and TRBJ1-2; a weak D match, TRBD1 (5 bases). Germline V lookup: CDR1 LGHDT, CDR2 YNNKEL (reference sequence). Deletions cut 1 base from V and 3 bases from J, with 6 bases between. The CDR3 contains 13 residues. CDR3 nucleotide sequence: TGTGCCAGCAGCCAAGCAGGGTACTATGGCTACACCTTC. Protein product: CASSQAGYYGYTF.

V and J are TRBV5-6 and TRBJ1-1; D is possibly TRBD1 (5 bases). Germline CDR1 and CDR2: SGHDT and YYEEEE. Trimming took off 3 bases at V and 1 base at J, with 10 bases between the two ends. The CDR3 is made up of 14 amino acids. The CDR3 loop is CASSSYRSNTEAFF. The CDR3 nucleotides read TGTGCCAGCAGCTCTTACAGGTCGAACACTGAAGCTTTCTTT. The full variable domain, in which reference TRBV5-6 and TRBJ1-1 provide the parts outside the CDR3, is DAGVTQSPTHLIKTRGQQVTLRCSPKSGHDTVSWYQQALGQGPQFIFQYYEEEERQRGNFPDRFSGHQFPNYSSELNVNALLLGDSALYLCASSSYRSNTEAFFGQGTRLTVV.

This clone has a single count. The chain couples TRBV19 to TRBJ2-2; 10 nucleotides line up with TRBD1. The CDR3 contains 18 residues. The junction had 10 bases not matched to a gene; V was cut back by 3 bases and J by 3 bases. Per germline, CDR1 LNHDA and CDR2 SQIVND (reference sequence). DNA for the CDR3: TGTGCCAGTAGTATCTTTTTATCCGGGACAGGGGACACCGGGGAGCTGTTTTTT. Amino acids: CASSIFLSGTGDTGELFF.

V is TRBV2 and J is TRBJ1-2; 8 bases fit TRBD1. Germline V gene sequence: CDR1 SNHLY, CDR2 FYNNEI. J gave up 7 bases and V 9 bases, and 10 bases lay outside the gene matches. The CDR3 extends over 13 amino acids. This chain's CDR3 is CASSEQGVSGYTF. The DNA for the CDR3 is TGTGCCAGTTCGGAACAGGGGGTCTCTGGCTACACCTTC.

In nucleotides, the CDR3 is TGTGCCAGCAGTTTGCCTTCGGCAGGCGGCTACACCTTC. Translation gives CASSLPSAGGYTF. The chain recombines TRBV12-3 or TRBV12-4 with TRBJ1-2; no firm D call. V lost 3 bases, J lost 8 bases, and 13 bases lay in between. The CDR3 loop spans 13 amino acids.

The chain combines TRBV28 with TRBJ2-3; 9 positions agree with TRBD1. V lost 4 bases to trimming and J lost 5 bases; unmatched junction nucleotides: 7. Germline V gene sequence: CDR1 MDHEN, CDR2 SYDVKM. CDR3 length: 15 amino acids. This CDR3 reads CASSSGQGRGDTQYF. As DNA, the CDR3 is TGTGCCAGCAGTTCGGGACAGGGACGGGGAGATACGCAGTATTTT.

The J gene is TRBJ2-1, the V gene TRBV5-8, with a weak D call TRBD1 (7 bases). Trimming pared 4 bases from V and 7 bases from J, leaving 18 bases between. This CDR3 region has 15 residues. Germline V gives CDR1 SGHTS, CDR2 YDEGEE. CDR3 nucleotide sequence: TGTGCCAGCAGCCGACCAGGACAGGCGGGGAATGAGCAGTTCTTC. Its translation: CASSRPGQAGNEQFF.

The rearrangement links TRBV28 to TRBJ1-1; 7 nucleotides agree with TRBD1. Germline V gives CDR1 MDHEN, CDR2 SYDVKM. The CDR3 is 15 amino acids. V was pared by 1 base and J by 1 base, with 3 bases of the junction left unmatched. CDR3 protein: CASSLSAGGNTEAFF. DNA of the CDR3: TGTGCCAGCAGTTTATCGGCAGGGGGGAACACTGAAGCTTTCTTT.

The chain uses TRBV7-9 and TRBJ2-1, with D perhaps matching TRBD1 (6 bases). Germline V CDR1 and CDR2: SEHNR, FQNEAQ (reference sequence). V lost 5 bases and J lost 4, with 15 bases in between. This CDR3 has 15 amino acids. This chain's CDR3 is CASSPFKGDYNEQFF. The CDR3 bases are TGTGCCAGCAGCCCCTTCAAGGGGGATTACAATGAGCAGTTCTTC. Variable domain in full (rest from reference TRBV7-9 and TRBJ2-1): DTGVSQNPRHKITKRGQNVTFRCDPISEHNRLYWYRQTLGQGPEFLTYFQNEAQLEKSRLLSDRFSAERPKGSFSTLEIQRTEQGDSAMYLCASSPFKGDYNEQFFGPGTRLTVL.

The chain employs TRBV19 and TRBJ2-2, with TRBD2 matching over 10 bases. V trimming: 11 bases; J trimming: 2 bases; junction bases outside the gene matches: 8. Germline V gene lookup returns CDR1 LNHDA and CDR2 SQIVND (reference sequence). The CDR3 extends over 15 amino acids. The DNA of the CDR3 is TGTGCCTCTACAAGACTAGCGGGTAACACCGGGGAGCTGTTTTTT. This gives the protein CASTRLAGNTGELFF.

This clone is a singleton in its sample. The V call is TRBV7-2, the J call TRBJ2-2, with 9 positions matching TRBD2. Germline V gives CDR1 SGHTA, CDR2 FQGNSA. CDR3 length equals 16 residues. Trimming removed 3 bases from V and 0 bases from J; junction bases left unmatched: 2. The CDR3 sequence: CASSFLAGANTGELFF. The CDR3 nucleotides read TGTGCCAGCAGCTTCTTAGCGGGAGCGAACACCGGGGAGCTGTTTTTT.

The chain recombines TRBV27 with TRBJ2-1; 8 bases map to TRBD2. V shed 4 bases, J shed 1 base, and the junction held 15 bases outside the gene matches. The CDR3 is 19 residues long. Germline V gene sequence: CDR1 MNHEY, CDR2 SMNVEV (reference sequence). The CDR3 region is CASSSLSPFRGGSYNEQFF. In DNA form, the CDR3 reads TGTGCCAGCAGTTCCCTCAGCCCTTTTCGGGGGGGTTCCTACAATGAGCAGTTCTTC.

The chain is built from TRBV3-1 (or the pseudogene TRBV3-2) and TRBJ2-7, with 9 nucleotides matching TRBD1. The V segment lost 6 bases and the J segment 2 bases; nucleotides outside the gene matches: 5. The CDR3 is made up of 14 amino acids. The germline CDR1 and CDR2 sequences are LGHDT and YNNKEL (reference sequence). CDR3 DNA: TGTGCCAGCAGGTCCGGGACAGGGCCCTACGAGCAGTACTTC. This encodes CASRSGTGPYEQYF.

The chain couples TRBV13 to TRBJ2-7; 9 bases agree with TRBD2. V lost 3 bases, J lost 4 bases, and 4 bases stayed unmatched. Germline lookup yields CDR1 PRHDT and CDR2 FYEKMQ (reference sequence). The CDR3 contains 14 residues. The CDR3 loop reads CASSLVTSGYEQYF. In DNA, the CDR3 is TGTGCCAGCAGCTTGGTCACTAGCGGGTACGAGCAGTACTTC.

The chain recombines TRBV6-5 with TRBJ2-1; tentative D call: TRBD1 (6 bases). V lost 6 bases and J 2 bases, leaving 14 bases between the germline ends. The CDR3 spans 15 residues. Germline-derived CDR1 and CDR2 are MNHEY and SVGAGI. This chain's CDR3 is CASRRPGHPYNEQFF. CDR3 coding DNA: TGTGCCAGCAGACGACCGGGACACCCCTACAATGAGCAGTTCTTC.

The J gene is TRBJ1-2, the V gene TRBV20-1; 7 positions match TRBD1. The V gene's germline CDR1 is DFQATT and CDR2 SNEGSKA (reference sequence). Trimming at V came to 3 bases and at J to 5 bases, leaving 6 bases not matched to a gene. This CDR3 has 13 residues. In nucleotides, the CDR3 is TGCAGTGCTAGTCAGGGACAGTTGTATGGCTACACCTTC. Residues: CSASQGQLYGYTF.

V is TRBV28 and J is TRBJ2-1; 7 bases are a match to TRBD1. Trimming took 6 bases from V and 3 from J; bases not matched to a gene: 11. This CDR3 spans 16 amino acids. Germline assignment: CDR1 MDHEN and CDR2 SYDVKM. CDR3: CASRWTGDLGYNEQFF. The CDR3 nucleotides are TGTGCCAGCAGGTGGACAGGCGATCTTGGCTACAATGAGCAGTTCTTC.

This clone appeared a single time. The chain uses TRBV19 and TRBJ2-2; D is uncertain. This CDR3 is built from 13 residues. V shed 7 bases and J shed 1 base, with 7 bases lying between them. Germline V lookup: CDR1 LNHDA, CDR2 SQIVND (reference sequence). CDR3: CASMSKNTGELFF. Here the CDR3 DNA reads TGTGCCAGTATGTCCAAGAACACCGGGGAGCTGTTTTTT.

This sequence joins TRBV19 and TRBJ1-1, with D possibly matching TRBD1 (5 bases). With 3 bases removed from V and 0 bases from J, the gap between germline ends came to 8 bases. Germline V gene lookup returns CDR1 LNHDA and CDR2 SQIVND (reference sequence). The CDR3 runs 14 residues. The CDR3 sequence is CASSIDSMNTEAFF. The DNA for the CDR3 is TGTGCCAGTAGTATCGACAGCATGAACACTGAAGCTTTCTTT. The full variable domain, with the rest looked up from reference TRBV19 and TRBJ1-1, is DGGITQSPKYLFRKEGQNVTLSCEQNLNHDAMYWYRQDPGQGLRLIYYSQIVNDFQKGDIAEGYSVSREKKESFPLTVTSAQKNPTAFYLCASSIDSMNTEAFFGQGTRLTVV.

The V gene is TRBV9, the J gene TRBJ1-2; 8 bases map to TRBD1. The CDR3 loop spans 13 amino acids. Losses at the gene ends were 3 bases for V and 5 bases for J; bases not matched to a gene: 3. The germline CDR1 and CDR2 sequences are SGDLS and YYNGEE. The CDR3 reads CASSAQGAYGYTF. CDR3 in DNA: TGTGCCAGCAGCGCTCAGGGGGCATATGGCTACACCTTC.

The J gene is TRBJ2-3, the V gene TRBV25-1, with TRBD2 identical over 11 bases. The CDR3 is made up of 15 amino acids. Germline CDR1 is MGHDK and CDR2 is SYGVNS. V lost 4 bases, J lost 5 bases, and 5 bases stayed unmatched. CDR3 nucleotide sequence: TGTGCCAGCAGTGTTAGCGGGGGGGCAGGAGATACGCAGTATTTT. Its translation: CASSVSGGAGDTQYF.

V and J are TRBV9 and TRBJ1-5; 10 bases line up with TRBD1. J gave up 7 bases and V 2 bases, and 3 bases lay outside the gene matches. Germline-derived CDR1 and CDR2 are SGDLS and YYNGEE. CDR3 length: 14 residues. This CDR3 is CASSVGTGDQPQHF. CDR3 nucleotide sequence: TGTGCCAGCAGCGTTGGGACAGGGGACCAGCCCCAGCATTTT.

The chain uses TRBV19 and TRBJ2-7, with 7 bases lining up with TRBD1. The CDR3 has 15 amino acids. V shed 5 bases and J 6 bases; nucleotides not matched to a gene: 13. Germline lookup yields CDR1 LNHDA and CDR2 SQIVND (reference sequence). The CDR3 sequence is CASSEPGTVRREQYF. DNA of the CDR3: TGTGCCAGTAGTGAACCAGGGACAGTCCGGCGCGAGCAGTACTTC. The complete variable domain, with remaining parts taken from reference TRBV19 and TRBJ2-7, reads DGGITQSPKYLFRKEGQNVTLSCEQNLNHDAMYWYRQDPGQGLRLIYYSQIVNDFQKGDIAEGYSVSREKKESFPLTVTSAQKNPTAFYLCASSEPGTVRREQYFGPGTRLTVT.

This clone has only one observation. The gene calls are TRBV9 and TRBJ2-1; TRBD1 might be the D (7 bases). The germline V gene encodes CDR1 SGDLS and CDR2 YYNGEE. The length of the CDR3 is 15 residues. The V gene lost 0 bases and the J gene lost 8 bases, with 15 bases spanning the gap. The CDR3 region is CASSVGHSGQDEQFF. The CDR3 nucleotides are TGTGCCAGCAGCGTAGGTCATAGCGGACAGGATGAGCAGTTCTTC.

The chain couples TRBV6-6 to TRBJ2-1, with TRBD1 matching 8 bases. This CDR3 has 15 amino acids. CDR1 and CDR2 (germline): MNHNY, SVGAGI (reference sequence). V dropped 5 bases and J dropped 6; count of bases not matched to a gene: 9. The CDR3 is CASSPIQGGVNEQFF. The CDR3 coding sequence is TGTGCCAGCAGTCCGATACAGGGGGGTGTCAATGAGCAGTTCTTC.

V and J are TRBV7-2 and TRBJ1-2, with D hard to call. CDR1 is SGHTA, CDR2 FQGNSA, per germline. V lost 4 bases and J lost 4, with 10 bases in between. This CDR3 is built from 13 residues. CDR3 region: CASSSRVSYGYTF. DNA of the CDR3: TGTGCCAGCAGCTCTAGAGTTTCCTATGGCTACACCTTC. The whole variable domain, remainder taken from reference TRBV7-2 and TRBJ1-2, is GAGVSQSPSNKVTEKGKDVELRCDPISGHTALYWYRQSLGQGLEFLIYFQGNSAPDKSGLPSDRFSAERTGGSVSTLTIQRTQQEDSAVYLCASSSRVSYGYTFGSGTRLTVV.

The chain carries TRBV5-8 and TRBJ2-7; the D is unclear. The CDR3 is 13 amino acids. Germline-derived CDR1 and CDR2 are SGHTS and YDEGEE. V was cut by 2 bases and J by 2 bases, with 8 bases left in between. The CDR3 reads CASSFTPTYEQYF. DNA for the CDR3: TGTGCCAGCAGCTTTACTCCTACCTACGAGCAGTACTTC.

This clone has a single count. The chain joins TRBV5-1 to TRBJ2-1; 10 nucleotides agree with TRBD2. Looked up from germline, CDR1 is SGHRS and CDR2 is YFSETQ. The CDR3 is 16 residues long. Germline trimming cut 4 bases from V and 5 bases from J; bases unmatched to any gene: 9. The CDR3 coding sequence is TGCGCCAGCAGCCTTACTAGCGGGGTGTCCCACAATGAGCAGTTCTTC. Its protein product is CASSLTSGVSHNEQFF.

This clone was seen more than once but under ten times. The chain has TRBV27 and TRBJ1-5; D gene ambiguous. There are 16 residues in the CDR3. Trimming shortened V by 0 bases and J by 2 bases, and 11 bases separated the two germline ends. Germline CDR1 MNHEY, CDR2 SMNVEV (reference sequence). CDR3 coding DNA: TGTGCCAGCAGTTTATCGCGAGGGCTGGGCAATCAGCCCCAGCATTTT. Translation gives CASSLSRGLGNQPQHF.